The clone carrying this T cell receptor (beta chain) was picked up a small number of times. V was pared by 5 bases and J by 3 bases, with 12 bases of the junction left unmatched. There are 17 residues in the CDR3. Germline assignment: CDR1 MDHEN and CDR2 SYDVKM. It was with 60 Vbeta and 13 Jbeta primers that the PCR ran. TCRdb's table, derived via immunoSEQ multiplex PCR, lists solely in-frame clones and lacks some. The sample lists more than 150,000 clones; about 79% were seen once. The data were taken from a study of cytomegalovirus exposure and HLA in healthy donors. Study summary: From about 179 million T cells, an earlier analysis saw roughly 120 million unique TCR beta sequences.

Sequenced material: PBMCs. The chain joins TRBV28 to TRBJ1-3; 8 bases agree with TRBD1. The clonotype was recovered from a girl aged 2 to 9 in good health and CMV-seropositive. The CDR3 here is CASSKSPQGAFGNTIYF. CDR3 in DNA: TGTGCCAGCAGTAAATCCCCCCAGGGGGCATTTGGAAACACCATATATTTT.